This T cell receptor beta chain was identified during a study of a mutant IDH1 vaccine in newly diagnosed glioma. As for the study in general: Males made up roughly 60% and females roughly 40% of treated patients, whose mean age was around 41 years. The V12 visit happened in week 35, and the V13 visit happened in week 47. General study results and limits: Researchers report vaccine-induced immune responses in just under 95% of patients.

This table comes from immunoSEQ multiplex PCR, and its TCRdb copy is limited to in-frame clones, with some not included. The table has about 69,000 clones, more than 75% seen once. Time point in this sample: week 35, safety follow-up. Each vaccine dose was 300 ug of mutant IDH1 20-mer peptide, with topical imiquimod. Eight vaccinations were given in weeks 1, 3, 5, 7, 11, 15, 19 and 23. Turning to this clone: Its antigen is as yet unknown.

The CDR3 extends over 14 amino acids. CDR1 is MDHEN and CDR2 is SYDVKM in the germline V gene. Deletions cut 4 bases from V and 0 bases from J, with 9 bases between. This sample comprised PBMCs, obtained from a glioma patient whose treatment included an IDH1 peptide vaccine. The TCR was taken from a man younger than 40 with glioma. The V gene is TRBV28, the J gene TRBJ1-1; D perhaps matches TRBD1 (5 bases). The DNA for the CDR3 is TGTGCCAGCAGTTCTACAGGCTTGAACACTGAAGCTTTCTTT. Amino acids: CASSSTGLNTEAFF. Full variable domain (outside the CDR3, taken from reference TRBV28 and TRBJ1-1): DVKVTQSSRYLVKRTGEKVFLECVQDMDHENMFWYRQDPGLGLRLIYFSYDVKMKEKGDIPEGYSVSREKKERFSLILESASTNQTSMYLCASSSTGLNTEAFFGQGTRLTVV.